The 16 T cell receptor beta chains in this list originate from one sample, sequenced in a study of identifying expanded T cells in peripheral blood. Assay: immunoSEQ multiplex PCR; the TCRdb copy retains only in-frame clones and omits some. The data contain 100,000 to 150,000 clones, approximately 80% of them singletons. Sequenced input: blood. All receptors derive from a person aged 18 to 69 in good health.

The CDR3 reads CASKGHRGEKLFF. CDR3 coding DNA: TGTGCCAGCAAGGGGCACCGAGGGGAAAAACTGTTTTTT. The chain joins TRBV2 to TRBJ1-4; a weak D match, TRBD1 (5 bases). Germline CDR1 reads SNHLY; CDR2 reads FYNNEI. The V end lost 7 bases, the J end lost 8 bases, and 14 bases lay between the germline ends. The CDR3 totals 13 residues.

The chain recombines TRBV6-5 with TRBJ1-3; TRBD1 matches at 8 bases. CDR1 is MNHEY, CDR2 SVGAGI, per germline. The CDR3 has 16 amino acids. V was clipped by 1 base and J by 1 base; unmatched bases: 3. In DNA form, the CDR3 reads TGTGCCAGCAGTTACTTCGGACAGGGATCTGGAAACACCATATATTTT. It specifies CASSYFGQGSGNTIYF.

This chain connects TRBV29-1 to TRBJ1-4; weak D call: TRBD1 (6 bases). The CDR3 is 12 amino acids. Trimming took 6 bases from V and 3 from J, leaving 8 bases between them. From germline, CDR1 is SQVTM and CDR2 ANQGSEA. The CDR3 DNA sequence: TGCAGCGTAGGACAGCCTAATGAAAAACTGTTTTTT. Amino acids: CSVGQPNEKLFF.

The chain employs TRBV27 and TRBJ1-1; D unresolved. The length of the CDR3 is 15 residues. Germline assignment: CDR1 MNHEY and CDR2 SMNVEV (reference sequence). The V end lost 5 bases, the J end lost 3 bases, and 16 bases lay between the germline ends. The chain's CDR3 is CASSPSWTYHTEAFF. The CDR3 bases are TGTGCCAGCAGTCCCAGCTGGACCTATCACACTGAAGCTTTCTTT.

The chain combines TRBV6-5 with TRBJ1-1; D remains unclear. The germline gives CDR1 MNHEY, CDR2 SVGAGI. The length of the CDR3 is 14 residues. V gave up 5 bases and J gave up 5 bases, with 15 bases separating them. The CDR3 coding sequence is TGTGCCAGCAGTACCCCAGGAGGTCGGACTGAAGCTTTCTTT. It translates to CASSTPGGRTEAFF.

The chain uses TRBV5-4 and TRBJ1-3; D not resolved. V was trimmed by 1 base and J by 0 bases, leaving 11 bases between them. Germline CDR1 SGHNT, CDR2 YYREEE (reference sequence). The length of the CDR3 is 16 residues. The CDR3 is CASSLRLTNSGNTIYF. In DNA form, the CDR3 reads TGTGCCAGCAGCTTGCGACTGACAAACTCTGGAAACACCATATATTTT.

This chain links TRBV2 with TRBJ2-7, with D unclear. In germline, CDR1 is SNHLY, CDR2 FYNNEI. V was trimmed by 6 bases and J by 3 bases, leaving 9 bases between them. There are 12 residues in the CDR3. The CDR3: CASRLTIYEQYF. The CDR3 nucleotides read TGTGCCAGCAGATTGACAATCTACGAGCAGTACTTC.

The V and J genes are TRBV10-3 and TRBJ2-3; D may be TRBD2 (6 bases). V was clipped by 1 base and J by 6 bases, with 17 bases between them. There are 16 residues in the CDR3. CDR1 and CDR2 from the germline V gene are ENHRY and SYGVKD. The chain's CDR3 is CAISEWRRGVWDTQYF. The CDR3 DNA is TGTGCCATCAGTGAGTGGCGGCGGGGAGTGTGGGATACGCAGTATTTT.

The chain has TRBV29-1 and TRBJ1-5; 8 bases align to TRBD1. V was clipped by 4 bases and J by 7 bases; unmatched bases: 9. Per germline, CDR1 SQVTM and CDR2 ANQGSEA. The CDR3 is made up of 14 amino acids. The CDR3 DNA follows: TGCAGCGTTGCCCCAGGGGGCGCTAAGCAGCCCCAGCATTTT. The encoded protein is CSVAPGGAKQPQHF.

This chain links TRBV9 with TRBJ2-1; 8 positions agree with TRBD1. The CDR3 length is 14 residues. CDR1 is SGDLS and CDR2 is YYNGEE in the germline V gene. Unmatched junction bases numbered 5, after V lost 3 bases and J lost 6 bases. CDR3 sequence reads: CASSARDRPNEQFF. CDR3 DNA: TGTGCCAGCAGCGCCCGGGACAGGCCCAATGAGCAGTTCTTC.

The chain's CDR3 is CASSETAGWGDTQYF. Written as DNA, the CDR3 is TGTGCCAGCAGTGAAACGGCGGGGTGGGGAGATACGCAGTATTTT. The V and J genes are TRBV6-1 and TRBJ2-3; a possible D gene is TRBD2 (6 bases). This CDR3 spans 15 amino acids. Trimming pared 2 bases from V and 5 bases from J, leaving 14 bases between. Germline V gives CDR1 MNHNS, CDR2 SASEGT.

The CDR3 bases are TGTGCCAGCAGACCCGAACGCGGCAATCAGCCCCAGCATTTT. This encodes CASRPERGNQPQHF. The chain links TRBV2 to TRBJ1-5; the D is unclear. This CDR3 is built from 14 residues. Trimming cost V 6 bases and J 2 bases, with 11 bases left between them. Germline CDR1 is SNHLY and CDR2 is FYNNEI.

The count of this clone is one. The rearrangement uses TRBV30 and TRBJ2-6; the D is unclear. The CDR3 is made up of 14 amino acids. Per the germline V gene, CDR1 is GTSNPN and CDR2 is SVGIG (reference sequence). V was cut by 2 bases and J by 4 bases, with 9 bases left in between. The DNA of the CDR3 is TGTGCCTGGAGTAAGGTACCCGGGGCCAACGTCCTGACTTTC. It specifies CAWSKVPGANVLTF.

The rearrangement joins TRBV5-6 to TRBJ1-2; D uncertain. Germline V lookup: CDR1 SGHDT, CDR2 YYEEEE. Trimming cost V 0 bases and J 2 bases, with 11 bases left between them. The CDR3 has 15 amino acids. Written as DNA, the CDR3 is TGTGCCAGCAGCTTGGAGGTGAGGCAGAACTATGGCTACACCTTC. Its translation: CASSLEVRQNYGYTF.

The chain links TRBV6-5 to TRBJ1-1; D might be TRBD1 (5 bases). Trimming pared 8 bases from V and 8 bases from J, leaving 21 bases between. The germline V gene has CDR1 MNHEY and CDR2 SVGAGI. CDR3 length equals 14 residues. CDR3 sequence: CASGGEVGSAEAFF. The CDR3 region has the DNA TGTGCCAGCGGAGGGGAGGTAGGGTCTGCCGAAGCTTTCTTT.

The V call is TRBV2, the J call TRBJ1-5, with D possibly being TRBD1 (5 bases). CDR3 length equals 14 residues. Germline-derived CDR1 and CDR2 are SNHLY and FYNNEI. Trimming took 7 bases from V and 1 from J, leaving 11 bases between them. The CDR3 loop reads CASKEGLSNQPQHF. The CDR3 coding sequence is TGTGCCAGCAAAGAGGGACTGAGCAATCAGCCCCAGCATTTT. Full variable domain (missing parts from reference TRBV2 and TRBJ1-5): EPEVTQTPSHQVTQMGQEVILRCVPISNHLYFYWYRQILGQKVEFLVSFYNNEISEKSEIFDDQFSVERPDGSNFTLKIRSTKLEDSAMYFCASKEGLSNQPQHFGDGTRLSIL.